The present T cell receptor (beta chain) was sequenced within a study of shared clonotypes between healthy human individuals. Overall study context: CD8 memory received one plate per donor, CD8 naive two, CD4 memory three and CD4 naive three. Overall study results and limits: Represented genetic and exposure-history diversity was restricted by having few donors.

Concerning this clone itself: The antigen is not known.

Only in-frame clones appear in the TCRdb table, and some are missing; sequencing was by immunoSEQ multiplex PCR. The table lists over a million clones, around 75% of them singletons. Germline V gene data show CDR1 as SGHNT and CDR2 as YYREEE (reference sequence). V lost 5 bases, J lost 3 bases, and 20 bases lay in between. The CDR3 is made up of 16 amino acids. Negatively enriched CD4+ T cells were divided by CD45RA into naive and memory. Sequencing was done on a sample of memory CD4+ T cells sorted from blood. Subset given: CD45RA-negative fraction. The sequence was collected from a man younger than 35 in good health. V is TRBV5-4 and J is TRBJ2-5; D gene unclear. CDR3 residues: CASRDWLRSSKETQYF. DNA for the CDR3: TGTGCCAGCAGGGATTGGCTCAGGTCTTCGAAAGAGACCCAGTACTTC.